This T cell receptor beta chain appears in the sequencing data of a study of identifying expanded T cells in peripheral blood. Note on this clone: Its antigen is unidentified.

Sequenced by immunoSEQ multiplex PCR; TCRdb stores in-frame clones only, minus some. The sample gives some 100,000 clones, 88% of which show up once; roughly 6% is in the top ten. The study's findings and limits: Differentially abundant clones: around 1.2 between replicates, 15 to 17 at around 2 weeks, under 25 at four.

Germline V CDR1 and CDR2: SGHRS, YFSETQ. Trimming removed 3 bases from V and 4 bases from J; junction bases left unmatched: 20. This CDR3 has 20 residues. This chain links TRBV5-1 with TRBJ2-7, with 12 bases that match TRBD2. The clonotype originates from a person aged 18 to 75 in good health. The sequenced material came from blood. This chain's CDR3 is CASSSPSELAGGEHEYEQYF. Here the CDR3 DNA reads TGCGCCAGCAGCTCGCCTTCCGAACTAGCGGGAGGCGAACACGAATACGAGCAGTACTTC.